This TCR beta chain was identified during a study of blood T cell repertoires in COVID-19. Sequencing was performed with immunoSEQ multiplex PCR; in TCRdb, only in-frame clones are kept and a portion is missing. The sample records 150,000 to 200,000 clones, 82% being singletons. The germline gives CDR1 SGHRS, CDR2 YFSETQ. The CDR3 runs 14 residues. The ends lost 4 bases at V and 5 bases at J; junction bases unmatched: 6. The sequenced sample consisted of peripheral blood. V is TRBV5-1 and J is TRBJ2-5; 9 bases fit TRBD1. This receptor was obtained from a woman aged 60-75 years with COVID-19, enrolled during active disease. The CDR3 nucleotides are TGCGCCAGCAGCCATCCCGACAGGGGGGAGACCCAGTACTTC. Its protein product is CASSHPDRGETQYF.